This T cell receptor beta chain was found in a study of T cell repertoires in cytomegalovirus infection. Study-wide background: In the study, CMV epitopes included recently identified HLA-C-restricted and well-studied HLA-B-restricted ones. In public TCR beta signatures, there were indications of both CMV infection and matching HLA type.

Study-wide results and limits: The study found HLA-C-restricted CMV-specific TCR beta clonotypes dominating the ex vivo response. CMV carriers having the relevant HLA were flagged by cumulative public TCR beta family frequency.

TCRdb ran MiXCR on the reads and lists one entry per CDR3 protein. The sample lists some 920,000 distinct CDR3 sequences; around a third were seen once. As concerns this clonotype: What it binds is unknown.

This TCR was recovered from a human donor in good health (CMV status not recorded). Some clones in this sample may be carry-over from other donors' samples. Sample: cultured CD8+ T cells from PBMCs, taken from culture after CMV antigen stimulation.

The CDR3 here is CASSPQAGGPTTGELFF. CDR3 nucleotides: TGTGCCAGCAGTCCTCAAGCGGGGGGGCCGACCACCGGGGAGCTGTTTTTT. The genes are TRBV12-3 or TRBV12-4 and TRBJ2-2; TRBD2 aligns across 10 bases. The CDR3 totals 17 residues. The ends lost 5 bases at V and 4 bases at J; junction bases unmatched: 10.